The table lists the clone carrying this TCR beta chain with many counts. The antigen is unknown. This sample is drawn from a study of blood T cells in healthy people across ages. Study outcomes and limitations: A greater number of naive CD4+ cells and higher diversity distinguished long-lived donors from aged donors. Expanded clonotype shifts may have been confounded, as the donors had an unknown CMV status.

CDR3 length: 14 residues. Germline CDR1 is MGHDK and CDR2 is SYGVNS. V was shortened by 3 bases and J by 4 bases, with 10 bases between the two germline ends. The second PCR ran about 6 to 12 cycles with a sample-barcoded 5' primer and J-beta primers. Every sample gave at least 3 million paired-end reads containing CDR3. MiXCR was run by TCRdb on the 5' RACE reads, yielding one entry per CDR3 protein. The table lists about 570,000 distinct CDR3 sequences, approximately 25% of them singletons. What was sequenced was blood. The receptor was isolated from an older woman in good health. The V and J genes are TRBV25-1 and TRBJ2-1; D may be TRBD1 or TRBD2 (5 bases each). In DNA form, the CDR3 reads TGTGCCAGCAGTGACCAGGGAGCATACAATGAGCAGTTCTTC. Translated: CASSDQGAYNEQFF. The full variable domain, in which reference TRBV25-1 and TRBJ2-1 provide the parts outside the CDR3, is EADIYQTPRYLVIGTGKKITLECSQTMGHDKMYWYQQDPGMELHLIHYSYGVNSTEKGDLSSESTVSRIRTEHFPLTLESARPSHTSQYLCASSDQGAYNEQFFGPGTRLTVL.